This T cell receptor beta chain was recorded in a study of OX40 agonist ivuxolimab in advanced cancers. Generated by immunoSEQ multiplex PCR, the TCRdb table keeps only in-frame clones and is missing some. This table holds approximately 66,000 clones, about 85% found once. Trimming removed 2 bases at V and 4 bases at J, with 11 bases between. Germline CDR1 reads KGHSH; CDR2 reads LQKENI. The CDR3 extends over 14 amino acids. General observations from the study: CD4+ T cells averaged fewer expanded clones than CD8+ T cells.

To note about this clone: No antigen is known for it.

The chain couples TRBV18 to TRBJ2-5, with D maybe TRBD2 (5 bases). This specimen consisted of CD4+ or CD8+ T cells sorted from blood, obtained in a trial of the OX40 agonist ivuxolimab. The receptor was derived from an adult with an advanced solid tumor such as melanoma, head and neck, liver or kidney cancer. DNA for the CDR3: TGTGCCAGCTCACCAGAGGGCAGTGGAGAGACCCAGTACTTC. Residues: CASSPEGSGETQYF.